Listed here are 11 T cell receptor beta chains from one sample, sequenced in a study of response to subunit inactivated influenza vaccine. TCRdb passed the RT-PCR reads through MiXCR, listing each CDR3 protein once. This sample has 650,000 to 850,000 distinct CDR3 sequences, with roughly 13% found just once. The sequenced sample was PBMCs from blood, obtained around 14 days before vaccination. Source of these receptors: a man aged 45-65 years who received an inactivated influenza vaccine.

In its sample, this clonotype was seen a few times. This chain connects TRBV7-9 to TRBJ1-4; no reliable D call. Germline V gives CDR1 SEHNR, CDR2 FQNEAQ (reference sequence). V was shortened by 1 base and J by 4 bases, with 7 bases between the two germline ends. The CDR3 is made up of 14 amino acids. CDR3 DNA: TGTGCCAGCAGCTTAGATGGGCATAATGAAAAACTGTTTTTT. Translated, it gives CASSLDGHNEKLFF.

The table lists this clonotype with many counts. The chain is built from TRBV11-2 and TRBJ2-7; D is perhaps TRBD1 (6 bases). Germline CDR1 reads SGHAT; CDR2 reads FQNNGV. V gave up 8 bases and J gave up 1 base, with 18 bases separating them. This CDR3 region has 15 residues. The CDR3 reads CASSGTTKISYEQYF. The CDR3 DNA is TGTGCCAGCTCCGGGACAACAAAAATATCCTACGAGCAGTACTTC.

Remarks on this clonotype: This clone may be a read error of a much larger clone one base away. V is TRBV29-1 and J is TRBJ2-3; 14 bases agree with TRBD2. Germline V gene sequence: CDR1 SQVTM, CDR2 ANQGSEA. The CDR3 has 15 residues. For the CDR3, the DNA is TGCAGGGCTGGGACTAGCGGGAGCATAACAGATACGCAGTATTTT. Translated, it gives CRAGTSGSITDTQYF.

The chain combines TRBV20-1 with TRBJ2-2; no firm D call. Per the germline V gene, CDR1 is DFQATT and CDR2 is SNEGSKA (reference sequence). The CDR3 covers 12 residues. Trimming pared 1 base from V and 0 bases from J, leaving 0 bases between. In DNA form, the CDR3 reads TGCAGTGCTAGAGCGAACACCGGGGAGCTGTTTTTT. Amino acid sequence: CSARANTGELFF.

The chain is built from TRBV24-1 and TRBJ1-3, with D uncertain. Trimming took off 8 bases at V and 10 bases at J, with 32 bases between the two ends. The CDR3 is 18 amino acids. Germline V gene lookup returns CDR1 KGHDR and CDR2 SFDVKD. Here the CDR3 DNA reads TGTGCCACCATTCCCGCCCGTCGAGGGCTGCGGAGAGTGTGGACCATATATTTT. It specifies CATIPARRGLRRVWTIYF.

Many counts were recorded for this clonotype. The V gene is TRBV12-3 or TRBV12-4, the J gene TRBJ2-5, with D tentatively TRBD2 (5 bases). The V end lost 6 bases, the J end lost 2 bases, and 10 bases lay between the germline ends. The CDR3 loop spans 13 amino acids. CDR3 sequence: CASRRTSQETQYF. The CDR3 DNA sequence: TGTGCCAGCAGGAGGACTTCTCAAGAGACCCAGTACTTC.

The V call is TRBV5-6, the J call TRBJ2-1, with D perhaps given as TRBD1 or TRBD2 (6 bases each). The CDR3 is 15 residues long. Germline V CDR1 and CDR2: SGHDT, YYEEEE. Between the trimmed V and J ends, which lost 5 bases and 6 bases, there was a span of 18 bases. The CDR3 coding sequence is TGTGCCAGCAGATCACCGGGAGAGGGGGGCAATGAGCAGTTCTTC. Translating gives CASRSPGEGGNEQFF.

The table lists this clonotype with many counts. V usage is TRBV19 and J usage is TRBJ2-3; D not resolved. This CDR3 is 13 amino acids long. Germline V CDR1 and CDR2: LNHDA, SQIVND (reference sequence). Trimming cost V 4 bases and J 4 bases, with 9 bases left between them. CDR3 loop: CASSSLGSDTQYF. In DNA, the CDR3 is TGTGCCAGTAGTAGTCTAGGTTCAGATACGCAGTATTTT.

This clonotype was found a few times. The chain uses TRBV28 and TRBJ2-7, with D hard to call. Trimming took 5 bases from V and 4 from J, leaving 12 bases between them. In germline, CDR1 is MDHEN, CDR2 SYDVKM. CDR3 length: 13 amino acids. The CDR3 DNA is TGTGCCAGCAGTCCTCCGCCGGCATACGAGCAGTACTTC. Its protein is CASSPPPAYEQYF.

This clonotype has ten or more counts. This rearrangement joins TRBV5-1 to TRBJ2-7, with D perhaps matching TRBD2 (5 bases). The CDR3 sequence is 14 residues long. Trimming stripped 3 bases from V and 4 bases from J, with 14 bases between. CDR1 is SGHRS, CDR2 YFSETQ, per germline. The CDR3 DNA sequence: TGCGCCAGCAGCTCCTCACTAGAACCATACGAGCAGTACTTC. It is translated as CASSSSLEPYEQYF.

Only a few counts were recorded for this clonotype. The rearrangement uses TRBV10-3 and TRBJ2-1, with D perhaps given as TRBD1 or TRBD2 (6 bases each). The germline gives CDR1 ENHRY, CDR2 SYGVKD. The V gene lost 4 bases and the J gene lost 0 bases, with 16 bases spanning the gap. The CDR3 is made up of 17 amino acids. CDR3: CAISVSSGASSYNEQFF. The CDR3 bases are TGTGCCATCAGTGTTTCATCGGGGGCGAGCTCCTACAATGAGCAGTTCTTC.